This T cell receptor beta chain was sequenced for a study of cytomegalovirus exposure and HLA in healthy donors. Study-level information: Out of 150 million to 200 million T cells, an earlier analysis found over 100 million unique TCR beta sequences in total. Early released data comprised tens of millions of unique TCRs from HLA-typed donors. Findings of the study overall: With later analysis, a missense DCLRE1C variant became linked to TCR beta V- and J-gene trimming. Within an earlier analysis, most TCR beta V segments proved productive either about 87% or about 30% of the time.

With 60 Vbeta and 13 Jbeta primers, the PCR was carried out. Here immunoSEQ multiplex PCR was the method, and the copy in TCRdb shows in-frame clones only, minus some. The sample holds roughly 130,000 clones; 84% are singletons and the top ten take 2.5% to 3.5%. The CDR3 has 14 amino acids. V lost 0 bases to trimming and J lost 4 bases, with 7 bases between them. Looked up from germline, CDR1 is SEHNR and CDR2 is FQNEAQ (reference sequence). Notes on this clone: Antigen unknown.

The receptor comes from a woman between 18 and 29 years old in good health and CMV-seropositive. The sequenced material came from PBMCs. The rearrangement links TRBV7-9 to TRBJ1-3; D remains unclear. This CDR3 reads CASSLAYGGNTIYF. In DNA form, the CDR3 reads TGTGCCAGCAGCTTAGCGTACGGGGGAAACACCATATATTTT.